This T cell receptor beta chain was recovered during a study of blood T cell repertoires in COVID-19. About the research overall: Sites across the United States, Italy and Spain contributed samples from acute and convalescent COVID-19. Sources were T cells, B-cell-depleted T cells, or PBMCs; the material itself was cDNA or gDNA.

Clones were sequenced by immunoSEQ multiplex PCR, and TCRdb holds only the in-frame ones, with some missing. The sample has 210,000 or so clones, around 84% seen once. Participants, roughly 18 to 90 years old, spanned around 25 US areas. Which cohort a participant joined came from the clinical history participants gave. V dropped 2 bases and J dropped 5 bases, with 15 bases sitting between them. CDR1 and CDR2 from the germline V gene are GTSNPN and SVGIG (reference sequence). The CDR3 has 14 residues. The specimen sequenced was PBMCs or T cells enriched from blood (not recorded which). The chain carries TRBV30 and TRBJ2-5; tentatively, D is TRBD2 (5 bases). The origin of this receptor is a man aged 25 to 40 with acute COVID-19. The CDR3 is CAWSPSGVSETQYF. In nucleotides, the CDR3 is TGTGCCTGGAGTCCTTCCGGGGTTTCGGAGACCCAGTACTTC.